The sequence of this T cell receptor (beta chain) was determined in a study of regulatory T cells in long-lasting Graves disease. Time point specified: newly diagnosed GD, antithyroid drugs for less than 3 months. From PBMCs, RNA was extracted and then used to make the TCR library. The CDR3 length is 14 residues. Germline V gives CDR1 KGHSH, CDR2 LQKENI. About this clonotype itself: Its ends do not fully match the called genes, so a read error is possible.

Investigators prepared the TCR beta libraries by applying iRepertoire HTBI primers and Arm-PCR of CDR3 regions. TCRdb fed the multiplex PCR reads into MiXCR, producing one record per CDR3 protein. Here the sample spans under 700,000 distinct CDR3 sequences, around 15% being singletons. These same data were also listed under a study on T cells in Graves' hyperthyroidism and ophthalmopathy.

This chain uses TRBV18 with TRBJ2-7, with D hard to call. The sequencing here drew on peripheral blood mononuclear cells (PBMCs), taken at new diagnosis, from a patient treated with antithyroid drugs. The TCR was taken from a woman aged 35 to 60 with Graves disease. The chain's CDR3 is CASSLTEPTYGQYF. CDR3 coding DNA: TGTGCCAGCTCCCTGACCGAGCCTACCTACGGGCAGTACTTC.